The 7 T cell receptor beta chains in this list originate from one sample, sequenced in a study of T-cell reconstitution after alpha-beta-depleted transplantation in children. These TCRs are of unknown antigen specificity. Unique molecular identifiers were incorporated into the prepared TCRbeta library. One entry per CDR3 protein, called by TCRdb with MiXCR from the PCR reads. The data contain about 300,000 distinct CDR3 sequences, roughly 7.8% of them seen just once; the ten biggest clones take up approximately 9.1%. Overall study results and limits: T cells produced anew were the main source of T-cell counts and diversity one year after transplant.

Sequencing was performed on peripheral blood, taken 360 days after TCRalphabeta/CD19-depleted stem cell transplant. These receptors came from a female patient aged 2-15 years who had a stem cell transplant for Fanconi anemia, so the T cells may come from the graft donor.

The chain is built from TRBV3-1 and TRBJ2-1, with a weak D call TRBD2 (5 bases). The CDR3 covers 18 residues. From germline, CDR1 is LGHDT and CDR2 YNNKEL (reference sequence). V was pared by 0 bases and J by 1 base, with 16 bases between. CDR3 region: CASSQEREWSKSYNEQFF. The DNA for the CDR3 is TGTGCCAGCAGCCAAGAACGGGAATGGTCCAAGTCCTACAATGAGCAGTTCTTC.

This clonotype showed up just a few times. V gene TRBV27 combines with J gene TRBJ2-7; D uncertain. The germline V gene has CDR1 MNHEY and CDR2 SMNVEV (reference sequence). The V and J ends lost 3 bases and 2 bases respectively, with 14 bases between them. This CDR3 has 15 amino acids. The CDR3 loop is CASSFLAQTAYEQYF. CDR3 coding DNA: TGTGCCAGCAGTTTCCTGGCGCAAACGGCCTACGAGCAGTACTTC.

This clonotype was counted a few times. The chain recombines TRBV2 with TRBJ2-5; D gene ambiguous. Germline CDR1 is SNHLY and CDR2 is FYNNEI. Deletions cut 0 bases from V and 0 bases from J, with 11 bases between. The CDR3 length is 16 residues. The DNA for the CDR3 is TGTGCCAGCAGTGAAGCGCTTCGACGGTACCAAGAGACCCAGTACTTC. As protein: CASSEALRRYQETQYF.

This clonotype was detected only a few times. The chain joins TRBV6-2 or TRBV6-3 to TRBJ2-3; 12 nucleotides match TRBD1. V was pared by 2 bases and J by 5 bases, with 11 bases of the junction left unmatched. The germline V gene has CDR1 MNHEY and CDR2 SVGEGT. The CDR3 length is 18 residues. The CDR3 is CASSYGDSGTGGLDTQYF. The CDR3 DNA reads as TGTGCCAGCAGTTACGGCGATTCCGGGACAGGGGGCTTAGATACGCAGTATTTT.

The chain is built from TRBV27 and TRBJ2-1; possibly TRBD1 or TRBD2 for D (6 bases each). Germline values: CDR1 MNHEY, CDR2 SMNVEV (reference sequence). The CDR3 covers 13 residues. V dropped 5 bases and J dropped 13 bases, with 18 bases sitting between them. CDR3 coding DNA: TGTGCCAGCAGTAACGGCCCAGGGGCGGGACAGTTCTTC. Protein sequence: CASSNGPGAGQFF.

CDR3 nucleotide sequence: TGCAGTGCCGCTGACGACAGGGCAAAGAGAAGGACGCAGTATTTT. It specifies CSAADDRAKRRTQYF. The chain is built from TRBV20-1 and TRBJ2-3; the match to TRBD1 covers 7 bases. Germline lookup yields CDR1 DFQATT and CDR2 SNEGSKA (reference sequence). This CDR3 spans 15 amino acids. Germline trimming cut 6 bases from V and 9 bases from J; bases unmatched to any gene: 18.

This rearrangement joins TRBV12-3 or TRBV12-4 to TRBJ1-4; D gene ambiguous. This CDR3 spans 13 amino acids. V dropped 5 bases and J dropped 4 bases, with 8 bases sitting between them. DNA of the CDR3: TGTGCCAGCAGTCGCGACGGTAATGAAAAACTGTTTTTT. Protein product: CASSRDGNEKLFF.